The 26 T cell receptor beta chains below come from one sample, sequenced in a study of CD8+ T cells in alopecia areata. Once RNA had been extracted, it was reverse transcribed into cDNA to act as the sequencing template. Repertoires were generated with immunoSEQ multiplex PCR, while TCRdb's copy carries only in-frame clones and drops some. Altogether 270,000 or so clones were found in the sample, and no singletons occur. Combined cutaneous lymph node cells underwent sorting by CD4, CD8alpha, NKG2D, NKG2ACE and additional markers. The specimen sequenced was CD4+ T cells sorted from a lymph node. The receptors stem from a C3H/HeJ mouse with alopecia areata. Strain haplotype (MHC): H2-k.

This clone was seen only a few times. Genes and germline are mouse. The CDR3 end lies 4 residues beyond the end of the read and is filled in from the germline J gene. This chain uses TRBV13-1 with TRBJ1-2; D is perhaps TRBD1 (6 bases). Germline V gene lookup returns CDR1 NSHNY and CDR2 SYGAGN. CDR3 length: 14 residues. Trimming removed 2 bases from V and 4 bases from J, with 12 bases in between. CDR3 DNA, as far as it was read: TGTGCCAGCAGTGAAATGGGGGGCGGCTCC. Residues: CASSEMGGGS. The CDR3 reads in full as CASSEMGGGSDYTF.

As to this clone: These gene names are mouse names. The read terminates 4 residues before the CDR3 end, so the remaining end is supplied by the germline J gene. This rearrangement joins TRBV13-3 to TRBJ2-1, with TRBD2 identical over 9 bases. The CDR3 loop spans 15 amino acids. CDR1 NNHDY and CDR2 SYVADS come from the germline V gene. The trim removed 1 base at V and 5 bases at J, leaving 4 bases unmatched. CDR3 bases read: TGTGCCAGCAGTGATTTGGGGGGGCGCGATGCT. This encodes CASSDLGGRDA. The full CDR3 sequence reads CASSDLGGRDAEQFF.

This clone was observed at least ten times. The gene names given are mouse names. The read gets to within 4 residues of the CDR3 end, and the germline J gene fills in the rest. V usage is TRBV1 and J usage is TRBJ1-1, with 8 bases aligning to TRBD1. The CDR3 length is 15 residues. The J segment lost 4 bases and the V segment lost 1 base, leaving 5 bases of the junction unmatched. Germline V gene lookup returns CDR1 NSQYPW and CDR2 LRSPGD (reference sequence). CDR3 residues: CTCSAGTGTGTEVFF. The DNA read from the CDR3 is TGCACCTGCAGTGCAGGGACAGGGACGGGCACA.

Worth noting for this clone: Gene names refer to mouse genes. The read terminates 4 residues ahead of where the CDR3 ends, so the germline J gene completes it. Other DNA sequences of this sample code for an identical CDR3. V usage is TRBV13-1 and J usage is TRBJ2-5, with D maybe TRBD1 (6 bases). V lost 3 bases to trimming and J lost 2 bases, with 10 bases between them. The length of the CDR3 is 14 residues. Germline V gives CDR1 NSHNY, CDR2 SYGAGN. The CDR3 DNA, read in part, is TGTGCCAGCAGTGTGACAGGTTCCCAAGAC. Translated: CASSVTGSQD. The complete CDR3 sequence is CASSVTGSQDTQYF.

Only a few counts were recorded for this clone. Gene names follow the mouse nomenclature. The CDR3 end is not reached by the read, which stops 4 residues before it; the germline J gene fills it in. The V and J genes are TRBV13-1 and TRBJ2-5; 10 bases fit TRBD1. The CDR3 is 17 amino acids. CDR1 is NSHNY, CDR2 SYGAGN, per germline. V shed 3 bases, J shed 3 bases, and the junction held 10 bases outside the gene matches. CDR3: CASSAVDRGLRQDTQYF. The sequenced CDR3 bases are TGTGCCAGCAGTGCCGTGGACAGGGGGTTAAGGCAAGAC.

This clone was seen a few times. Any gene name here is a mouse gene name. The read finishes 4 residues shy of the CDR3 end, and the germline J gene is used to complete it. The chain combines TRBV13-1 with TRBJ2-2; the match to TRBD2 covers 12 bases. Germline CDR1 reads NSHNY; CDR2 reads SYGAGN. CDR3 length: 15 residues. After removal of 5 bases from V and 3 bases from J, the junction contained 2 bases not matched to a gene. The part of the CDR3 DNA that was read is TGTGCCAGCAGAGGGACTGGGGGGCACACCGGG. Amino acids: CASRGTGGHTG. The full-length CDR3 reads as CASRGTGGHTGQLYF.

The table lists this clone with a few counts. Gene names are mouse gene names. Coverage ceases 4 residues before the CDR3 finishes, and the germline J gene fills in the end. The gene calls are TRBV13-2 and TRBJ2-2, with D tentatively TRBD2 (7 bases). The CDR3 length is 17 residues. Germline values: CDR1 NNHNN, CDR2 SYGAGS (reference sequence). Trimming stripped 0 bases from V and 3 bases from J, with 15 bases between. The chain's CDR3 is CASGDARGALDTGQLYF. The part of the CDR3 DNA that was read is TGTGCCAGCGGTGATGCAAGGGGGGCGCTGGACACCGGG.

Concerning this clone: Mouse gene names apply. From the germline J gene comes the end of the CDR3, since the read stops 4 residues before it. V is TRBV13-2 and J is TRBJ2-2; tentatively, D is TRBD2 (7 bases). Germline values: CDR1 NNHNN, CDR2 SYGAGS (reference sequence). With 2 bases removed from V and 1 base from J, the gap between germline ends came to 9 bases. The CDR3 is 15 residues long. CDR3 DNA (partial): TGTGCCAGCGGTGAAGGGGGGCGAAACACCGGG. It translates to CASGEGGRNTG. The full CDR3 is CASGEGGRNTGQLYF.

To note about this clone: Genes and germline are mouse. Read sequence stops 4 residues before the CDR3 end, and the germline J gene provides the missing end. The same CDR3 arises from other DNA sequences in this sample as well. The chain combines TRBV31 with TRBJ2-1, with TRBD2 matching over 10 bases. The V and J ends lost 0 bases and 4 bases, in that order; junction bases with no gene match: 3. This CDR3 has 15 amino acids. Germline V gene data show CDR1 as GKSSPN and CDR2 as SITVG. The CDR3 bases that were read are TGTGCCTGGAGTCTGTTACTGGGGGGGTATGCT. This codes for CAWSLLLGGYA. The CDR3 in full is CAWSLLLGGYAEQFF.

To note about this clone: The gene names here belong to mouse. The read comes to an end 4 residues before the CDR3 does, leaving the germline J gene to fill in the end. V is TRBV3 and J is TRBJ2-1; D is undetermined. This CDR3 is built from 12 residues. CDR1 and CDR2 from the germline V gene are SNHLY and FYNGKV (reference sequence). The covered CDR3 bases are TGTGTTCCGCCAACAGACTATGCT. This codes for CVPPTDYA. The complete CDR3 reads CVPPTDYAEQFF.

This clone was seen a handful of times. The listed genes are named as in mouse. This CDR3 reads CASSIAGSNYAEQFF. The sequenced CDR3 bases are TGTGCCAGCAGTATAGCAGGGTCTAACTATGCT. The V gene is TRBV19, the J gene TRBJ2-1; D is perhaps TRBD1 (5 bases). The read halts 4 residues ahead of the CDR3 end, with the missing end drawn from the germline J gene. Germline V gives CDR1 FNHDT, CDR2 SITEND (reference sequence). V lost 0 bases and J lost 0, with 7 bases in between. This CDR3 spans 15 amino acids.

Turning to this clone: Mouse gene names apply. The CDR3 end is not reached by the read, which stops 4 residues before it; the germline J gene fills it in. The chain joins TRBV5 to TRBJ2-5; weak D call: TRBD2 (6 bases). Germline V gene sequence: CDR1 LGHNA, CDR2 YNLKQL (reference sequence). The V end lost 1 base, the J end lost 0 bases, and 8 bases lay between the germline ends. CDR3 length equals 15 residues. The chain's CDR3 is CASSQGGGNQDTQYF. The CDR3 bases that were read are TGTGCCAGCAGCCAAGGTGGGGGTAACCAAGAC.

A word on this clone: Germline and genes: mouse. The CDR3 end is not reached by the read, which stops 4 residues before it; the germline J gene fills it in. The chain employs TRBV13-1 and TRBJ1-4, with a weak D call TRBD1 (5 bases). The CDR3 runs to 16 residues. CDR1 is NSHNY and CDR2 is SYGAGN in the germline V gene. The sequenced CDR3 bases are TGTGCCAGCAGTGGGGAACCGGGACTGGGGATCGAA. As protein: CASSGEPGLGIE. The full CDR3 protein reads CASSGEPGLGIERLFF. The full variable domain, with the rest looked up from reference TRBV13-1 and TRBJ1-4, is EAAVTQSPRNKVTVTGGNVTLSCRQTNSHNYMYWYRQDTGHGLRLIHYSYGAGNLRIGDVPDGYKATRTTQEDFFLLLELASPSQTSLYFCASSGEPGLGIERLFFGHGTKLSVL.

About this clone itself: These gene names are mouse names. Coverage ceases 4 residues before the CDR3 finishes, and the germline J gene fills in the end. Other DNA sequences in this sample translate to the same CDR3. The rearrangement uses TRBV31 and TRBJ2-1, with 10 bases lining up with TRBD2. V lost 5 bases, J lost 4 bases, and 5 bases stayed unmatched. Germline V gene sequence: CDR1 GKSSPN, CDR2 SITVG. The CDR3 covers 14 residues. The CDR3 DNA, read in part, is TGTGCCTGGTCCCGGGACTGGGGTTATGCT. Translation gives CAWSRDWGYA. The full CDR3 protein reads CAWSRDWGYAEQFF.

Of note for this clone: Gene and germline names: mouse. Read sequence stops 4 residues before the CDR3 end, and the germline J gene provides the missing end. Other DNA sequences in the same sample also yield this CDR3. The V gene is TRBV5, the J gene TRBJ1-1; D gene ambiguous. CDR1 is LGHNA, CDR2 YNLKQL, per germline (reference sequence). CDR3 length equals 12 residues. The V and J ends lost 2 bases and 0 bases respectively, with 1 base between them. CDR3 DNA (partial): TGTGCCAGCAGCCAATCAAACACA. It specifies CASSQSNT. The full CDR3 protein reads CASSQSNTEVFF.

Note on this clone: The germline and genes are mouse ones. The sequenced fragment ends 4 residues before the CDR3 boundary, so the rest is inferred from the germline J gene. This rearrangement joins TRBV19 to TRBJ2-1; TRBD1 matches 9 bases. Trimming at V came to 7 bases and at J to 5 bases, leaving 4 bases not matched to a gene. The CDR3 covers 13 residues. Germline lookup yields CDR1 FNHDT and CDR2 SITEND (reference sequence). CDR3 bases read: TGTGCCAGCTCCGGGACAGGGCATGCT. This encodes CASSGTGHA. The complete CDR3 protein is CASSGTGHAEQFF.

Details on this clone: Gene and germline names: mouse. The read ends 4 residues early relative to the CDR3; the germline J gene fills the gap. This chain links TRBV19 with TRBJ2-2; D is perhaps TRBD1 (6 bases). The V end was cut by 3 bases, the J end by 0 bases, with 9 bases between. Germline CDR1 FNHDT, CDR2 SITEND (reference sequence). This CDR3 contains 15 residues. The CDR3: CASSTAGANTGQLYF. The sequenced part of the CDR3 DNA is TGTGCCAGCAGTACGGCAGGGGCAAACACCGGG.

Concerning this clone: The genes and germline here are from mouse. From the germline J gene comes the end of the CDR3, since the read stops 4 residues before it. Other DNA sequences of this sample code for an identical CDR3. This chain links TRBV5 with TRBJ1-1; tentative D call: TRBD1 (5 bases). Germline CDR1 LGHNA, CDR2 YNLKQL (reference sequence). This CDR3 is built from 13 residues. The V gene lost 1 base and the J gene lost 3 bases, with 6 bases spanning the gap. CDR3 region: CASSQGGDTEVFF. CDR3 DNA, as far as it was read: TGTGCCAGCAGCCAAGGGGGCGACACA.

Ten or more counts support this clone. Genes and germline are mouse. The read terminates 4 residues ahead of where the CDR3 ends, so the germline J gene completes it. Other DNA sequences in the sample encode the same CDR3. The rearrangement uses TRBV1 and TRBJ2-5; TRBD2 aligns across 10 bases. From germline, CDR1 is NSQYPW and CDR2 LRSPGD (reference sequence). The CDR3 sequence is 15 residues long. The CDR3 spells CTCSADWGGGDTQYF. The CDR3 bases that were read are TGCACCTGCAGTGCAGACTGGGGGGGCGGGGAC.

In the case of this clone: Mouse gene names and germline throughout. The read terminates 4 residues before the CDR3 end, so the remaining end is supplied by the germline J gene. The chain has TRBV5 and TRBJ2-7; 10 positions agree with TRBD1. The length of the CDR3 is 15 residues. Germline V gives CDR1 LGHNA, CDR2 YNLKQL (reference sequence). CDR3 DNA (partial): TGTGCCAGCAGCCAAGGAGGACAGGGGGTGTAT. It encodes CASSQGGQGVY. The entire CDR3 protein reads CASSQGGQGVYEQYF.

This clone showed up just a few times. The genes are named according to mouse. The CDR3 is cut off 4 residues early in the read; its end comes from the germline J gene. The V gene is TRBV2, the J gene TRBJ2-1, with D unresolved. The CDR3 totals 12 residues. In germline, CDR1 is LGHNA, CDR2 YSYQKL. This CDR3 reads CASSQDGAEQFF. The sequenced CDR3 bases are TGTGCCAGCAGCCAAGATGGGGCT.

This clone has more than one count but fewer than ten. Here the gene names and germline are mouse. The CDR3 end is not reached by the read, which stops 4 residues before it; the germline J gene fills it in. The rearrangement uses TRBV13-1 and TRBJ2-2, with D possibly being TRBD1 (5 bases). The CDR3 spans 14 residues. Germline values: CDR1 NSHNY, CDR2 SYGAGN. The V end lost 5 bases, the J end lost 6 bases, and 14 bases lay between the germline ends. CDR3 DNA, as far as it was read: TGTGCCAGCAGGCTTCAGGGAGACCCCGGG. Translating it yields CASRLQGDPG. The entire CDR3 sequence reads CASRLQGDPGQLYF.

This clone appeared a few times. Gene names follow the mouse nomenclature. Partial CDR3 DNA: TGTGCCAGCAGCCCCCCGGGACTGGGCCCTAGTGCAGAA. As protein: CASSPPGLGPSAE. The whole CDR3 protein is CASSPPGLGPSAETLYF. The chain has TRBV19 and TRBJ2-3, with TRBD2 identical over 9 bases. The read falls 4 residues short of the CDR3 end, and the missing part is taken from the germline J gene. Trimming at V came to 5 bases and at J to 0 bases, leaving 10 bases not matched to a gene. Germline assignment: CDR1 FNHDT and CDR2 SITEND (reference sequence). The CDR3 runs 17 residues.

This clone appeared a few times. Mouse germline and gene names are used. The sequenced fragment ends 4 residues before the CDR3 boundary, so the rest is inferred from the germline J gene. In the same sample, other DNA sequences code for this CDR3. The chain employs TRBV31 and TRBJ1-1; TRBD1 matches at 9 bases. The CDR3 extends over 14 amino acids. CDR1 is GKSSPN and CDR2 is SITVG in the germline V gene. V dropped 0 bases and J dropped 3; count of bases not matched to a gene: 2. The DNA read from the CDR3 is TGTGCCTGGAGTCTGGGACAGGGAGACACA. Translated: CAWSLGQGDT. The entire CDR3 sequence reads CAWSLGQGDTEVFF.

This clone was picked up a small number of times. Here the gene names and germline are mouse. The missing CDR3 end, 4 residues past where the read stops, is filled in from the germline J gene. The sample contains more than one DNA sequence encoding this CDR3. This chain joins TRBV31 and TRBJ1-2, with a weak D call TRBD1 (5 bases). The germline gives CDR1 GKSSPN, CDR2 SITVG. This CDR3 has 13 amino acids. Trimming pared 1 base from V and 0 bases from J, leaving 6 bases between. Here the CDR3 reads CAWSPGSNSDYTF. The covered CDR3 bases are TGTGCCTGGAGTCCAGGGTCAAACTCC.

As for this clone: Gene labels here are mouse ones. The DNA ends 4 residues before the CDR3 does, and the rest of the CDR3 is filled in from the germline J gene. The sample carries other DNA sequences with the same CDR3. The gene calls are TRBV13-1 and TRBJ2-3; 13 nucleotides agree with TRBD2. The ends lost 5 bases at V and 0 bases at J; junction bases unmatched: 0. The CDR3 loop spans 15 amino acids. Per germline, CDR1 NSHNY and CDR2 SYGAGN. The CDR3 sequence: CASRGLGGSAETLYF. The DNA read from the CDR3 is TGTGCCAGCAGGGGACTGGGGGGGAGTGCAGAA.